This TCR beta chain was captured in a study of cytotoxic CD8 clonotypes in ibrutinib-treated CLL. The intended depth for sequencing was 1 in 200,000 to 1 in 1 million T cells. Clones were read by immunoSEQ multiplex PCR, and TCRdb kept only the in-frame ones, dropping some. The sample consists of around 150,000 clones, 70% to 90% of them appearing once. Study-wide findings and caveats: Clonality grew at ibrutinib response; at progression, it decreased back toward baseline.

Comment on this clone: As yet, its antigen is unknown.

This specimen was PBMCs, taken after 36 months of ibrutinib treatment. The clonotype originates from a human donor with chronic lymphocytic leukemia.

The chain's CDR3 is CASSPGLADSYEQYF. CDR3 sequence (DNA): TGTGCCAGTAGTCCCGGACTAGCGGACTCCTACGAGCAGTACTTC. The chain carries TRBV19 and TRBJ2-7; 10 bases align to TRBD2. Germline V gene sequence: CDR1 LNHDA, CDR2 SQIVND (reference sequence). The J segment lost 0 bases and the V segment lost 5 bases, leaving 4 bases of the junction unmatched. The CDR3 totals 15 residues.